This T cell receptor beta chain was identified during a study of blood T cell repertoires in COVID-19. Overall study: The cDNA or gDNA used as material had been derived from T cells, B-cell-depleted T cells, or PBMCs.

Some clones are missing from TCRdb's copy, which holds only in-frame ones; the method was immunoSEQ multiplex PCR. The sample consists of 50,000 or so clones, approximately 88% of them appearing once. V was shortened by 3 bases and J by 7 bases, with 10 bases between the two germline ends. The germline CDR1 and CDR2 sequences are SGHVS and FQNEAQ. This CDR3 region has 14 residues. The clonotype was recovered from a human donor in a cohort sampled during active COVID-19. The rearrangement joins TRBV7-8 to TRBJ1-6, with D uncertain. Specimen: peripheral blood. The CDR3, as DNA: TGTGCCAGCAGCTTTAACAGTTTGAATTCACCCCTCCACTTT. It codes for CASSFNSLNSPLHF. Complete variable domain (other parts from reference TRBV7-8 and TRBJ1-6): GAGVSQSPRYKVAKRGQDVALRCDPISGHVSLFWYQQALGQGPEFLTYFQNEAQLDKSGLPSDRFFAERPEGSVSTLKIQRTQQEDSAVYLCASSFNSLNSPLHFGNGTRLTVT.